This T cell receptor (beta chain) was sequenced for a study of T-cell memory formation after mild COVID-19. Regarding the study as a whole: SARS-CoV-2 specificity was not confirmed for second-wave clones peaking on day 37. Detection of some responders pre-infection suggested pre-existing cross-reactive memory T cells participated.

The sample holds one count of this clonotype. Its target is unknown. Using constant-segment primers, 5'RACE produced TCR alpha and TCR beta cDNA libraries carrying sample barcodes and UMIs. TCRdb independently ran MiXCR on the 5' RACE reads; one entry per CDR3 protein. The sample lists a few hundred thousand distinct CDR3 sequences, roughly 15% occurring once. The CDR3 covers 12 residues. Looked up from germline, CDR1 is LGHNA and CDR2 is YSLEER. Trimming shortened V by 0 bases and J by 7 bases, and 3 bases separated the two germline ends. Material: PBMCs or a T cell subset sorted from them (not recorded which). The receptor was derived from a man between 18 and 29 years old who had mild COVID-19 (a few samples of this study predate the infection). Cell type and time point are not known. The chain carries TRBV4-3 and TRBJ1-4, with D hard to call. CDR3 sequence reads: CASSQESEKLFF. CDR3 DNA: TGCGCCAGCAGCCAAGAAAGTGAAAAACTGTTTTTT.